This T cell receptor beta chain was observed in a study of blood T cell repertoires in COVID-19. The CDR3 contains 15 residues. Between the trimmed V and J ends, which lost 4 bases and 1 base, there was a span of 10 bases. The germline V gene has CDR1 SSHAT and CDR2 FNYEAQ (reference sequence). Original processing notes: Using reference gene primer amplification, nucleated cell counts were estimated. Data came from immunoSEQ multiplex PCR; TCRdb stores just in-frame clones and leaves some out. The V and J calls and clone size are taken from that table; D and trimming were inferred from the DNA. The sample holds under 250,000 clones; 82% are singletons and the top ten take approximately 5%.

Material for sequencing was peripheral blood. The chain uses TRBV7-7 and TRBJ1-4; perhaps TRBD1 as D (5 bases). The sequence was obtained from a woman between 70 and 85 years old with COVID-19, enrolled during active disease. DNA for the CDR3: TGTGCCAGCAGCTCATTCAGGGAAACTAATGAAAAACTGTTTTTT. This codes for CASSSFRETNEKLFF.